A single sample is the source of the 30 T cell receptor beta chains below, sequenced in a study of T-cell memory formation after mild COVID-19. TCRdb re-analysed the 5' RACE reads in MiXCR, keeping a single row per CDR3 protein. The table lists approximately 570,000 distinct CDR3 sequences, approximately 18% of them singletons. The sample consisted of PBMCs or a T cell subset sorted from them (not recorded which). Receptors originate from an adult woman who had mild COVID-19 (a few samples of this study predate the infection). Cell type and time point are not known.

In its sample, this clonotype was seen a few times. The rearrangement joins TRBV6-5 to TRBJ2-7; D possibly matches TRBD1 or TRBD2 (5 bases each). V lost 0 bases and J lost 3, with 12 bases in between. The V gene's germline CDR1 is MNHEY and CDR2 SVGAGI. The CDR3 has 15 amino acids. CDR3 DNA: TGTGCCAGCAGTTACTCGCCTGGGACGGGCTACGAGCAGTACTTC. This translates into CASSYSPGTGYEQYF.

This rearrangement joins TRBV7-2 to TRBJ2-1, with D maybe TRBD2 (5 bases). Trimming pared 5 bases from V and 7 bases from J, leaving 21 bases between. This CDR3 comprises 16 residues. Germline-derived CDR1 and CDR2 are SGHTA and FQGNSA. The CDR3 sequence is CASSLRATALWNEQFF. Written as DNA, the CDR3 is TGTGCCAGCAGCCTGCGGGCCACGGCCCTATGGAATGAGCAGTTCTTC. The whole variable domain, filled in from reference TRBV7-2 and TRBJ2-1, reads GAGVSQSPSNKVTEKGKDVELRCDPISGHTALYWYRQSLGQGLEFLIYFQGNSAPDKSGLPSDRFSAERTGGSVSTLTIQRTQQEDSAVYLCASSLRATALWNEQFFGPGTRLTVL.

At least ten counts were recorded for this clonotype. The chain combines TRBV5-4 with TRBJ2-2; 8 nucleotides line up with TRBD1. This CDR3 has 12 amino acids. The germline V gene has CDR1 SGHNT and CDR2 YYREEE (reference sequence). J gave up 6 bases and V 7 bases, and 2 bases lay outside the gene matches. The CDR3 protein is CASGQGSGELFF. The CDR3 nucleotides are TGTGCCAGCGGACAGGGCTCCGGGGAGCTGTTTTTT.

This chain connects TRBV5-1 to TRBJ2-3; TRBD1 aligns across 11 bases. In germline, CDR1 is SGHRS, CDR2 YFSETQ. The ends lost 8 bases at V and 1 base at J; junction bases unmatched: 12. The length of the CDR3 is 17 residues. CDR3 in amino acids: CASRGQGDFYGTDTQYF. The CDR3 DNA reads TGCGCCAGTCGGGGACAGGGGGATTTTTACGGCACAGATACGCAGTATTTT.

This clonotype was counted between two and nine times. V and J are TRBV7-2 and TRBJ2-1, with 8 bases lining up with TRBD1. With 5 bases clipped from V and 14 bases from J, the junction kept 11 bases outside the gene matches. The CDR3 is 13 residues long. Germline V lookup: CDR1 SGHTA, CDR2 FQGNSA. CDR3 nucleotide sequence: TGTGCCAGCAGCCTCTTGGACAGGGACATTGAGTTCTTC. Translation gives CASSLLDRDIEFF.

The gene calls are TRBV18 and TRBJ1-3; 10 bases agree with TRBD1. This CDR3 is built from 17 residues. Trimming at V came to 2 bases and at J to 0 bases, leaving 4 bases not matched to a gene. Germline lookup yields CDR1 KGHSH and CDR2 LQKENI. The CDR3 sequence: CASSPWGQGRSGNTIYF. In nucleotides, the CDR3 is TGTGCCAGCTCACCATGGGGACAGGGGCGCTCTGGAAACACCATATATTTT.

The V call is TRBV29-1, the J call TRBJ1-1, with TRBD1 identical over 8 bases. Germline V gene data show CDR1 as SQVTM and CDR2 as ANQGSEA. The V segment lost 5 bases and the J segment 4 bases; nucleotides outside the gene matches: 6. This CDR3 has 13 amino acids. This chain's CDR3 is CSVKGDRGTEAFF. The CDR3 DNA follows: TGCAGCGTTAAAGGAGACAGGGGCACTGAAGCTTTCTTT.

This clonotype showed up just a few times. This chain joins TRBV5-1 and TRBJ1-6; D not certain. The CDR3 loop spans 12 amino acids. Germline assignment: CDR1 SGHRS and CDR2 YFSETQ. V lost 4 bases to trimming and J lost 11 bases, with 10 bases between them. The CDR3 sequence: CASSRGNPPLHF. In DNA, the CDR3 is TGCGCCAGCAGCAGAGGGAATCCACCCCTCCACTTT.

This clonotype was detected only a few times. The chain joins TRBV20-1 to TRBJ2-7; 9 nucleotides agree with TRBD1. The V gene end was trimmed by 6 bases and the J gene end by 3 bases; junction bases not matched to a gene: 9. Germline loops: CDR1 DFQATT, CDR2 SNEGSKA (reference sequence). The CDR3 runs to 14 residues. Here the CDR3 reads CSAHRTGASYEQYF. In DNA, the CDR3 is TGCAGTGCGCATCGGACAGGGGCTAGCTACGAGCAGTACTTC.

This clonotype was picked up a small number of times. CDR3 sequence: CASSLGSGGHRGNEQFF. The CDR3 DNA reads TGCGCCAGCAGCTTGGGGTCAGGGGGCCATCGGGGGAATGAGCAGTTCTTC. This chain joins TRBV5-1 and TRBJ2-1; 8 bases line up with TRBD1. J was trimmed by 7 bases and V by 0 bases; bases with no gene match: 12. The germline V gene has CDR1 SGHRS and CDR2 YFSETQ. This CDR3 has 17 residues.

The chain couples TRBV4-2 to TRBJ2-5, with D possibly being TRBD2 (6 bases). CDR1 is LGHNA and CDR2 is YNFKEQ in the germline V gene. The CDR3 runs 16 residues. Trimming shortened V by 2 bases and J by 2 bases, and 15 bases separated the two germline ends. CDR3 amino acids: CASSQSGGRLQETQYF. The CDR3, as DNA: TGTGCCAGCAGCCAATCGGGTGGGAGGTTACAAGAGACCCAGTACTTC.

This clonotype was observed at least ten times. The chain combines TRBV29-1 with TRBJ2-5; TRBD2 might be the D (6 bases). The V end was cut by 7 bases, the J end by 1 base, with 13 bases between. Per germline, CDR1 SQVTM and CDR2 ANQGSEA. The CDR3 length is 13 residues. The CDR3 nucleotides read TGCAGCGCTGCCGGGACTCGCCAAGAGACCCAGTACTTC. Translating gives CSAAGTRQETQYF.

This clonotype appeared a few times. The DNA for the CDR3 is TGTGCCAGCAGCCGGGGTTATACTAGGGTTGACTCCTACGAGCAGTACTTC. It codes for CASSRGYTRVDSYEQYF. The chain employs TRBV14 and TRBJ2-7; the D gene is possibly TRBD2 (5 bases). The CDR3 runs to 17 residues. V was shortened by 4 bases and J by 0 bases, with 19 bases between the two germline ends. Germline values: CDR1 SGHDN, CDR2 FVKESK.

In this sample, this clonotype turned up a few times. The V gene is TRBV5-1, the J gene TRBJ2-1; 9 bases match TRBD2. This CDR3 spans 15 amino acids. Losses at the gene ends were 2 bases for V and 7 bases for J; bases not matched to a gene: 7. Germline V gene data show CDR1 as SGHRS and CDR2 as YFSETQ. This CDR3 is CASSFGGGAKNEQFF. DNA for the CDR3: TGCGCCAGCAGCTTCGGCGGGGGGGCTAAGAATGAGCAGTTCTTC.

This clonotype has just a few counts. The chain carries TRBV27 and TRBJ2-7; TRBD1 agrees at 9 bases. CDR1 and CDR2 from the germline V gene are MNHEY and SMNVEV (reference sequence). The junction had 10 bases not matched to a gene; V was cut back by 5 bases and J by 5 bases. This CDR3 has 15 amino acids. The CDR3 reads CASSGWEQGADEQYF. The CDR3 nucleotides read TGTGCCAGCAGTGGGTGGGAACAGGGGGCCGACGAGCAGTACTTC.

This sequence joins TRBV4-3 and TRBJ2-1; D possibly corresponds to TRBD2 (5 bases). Trimming took 5 bases from V and 10 from J, leaving 21 bases between them. The CDR3 length is 15 residues. The germline V gene has CDR1 LGHNA and CDR2 YSLEER. The CDR3 reads CASSKGPGEPGEQFF. Here the CDR3 DNA reads TGCGCCAGCAGCAAAGGGCCAGGTGAACCGGGGGAGCAGTTCTTC.

This clonotype was observed many times. The chain combines TRBV12-3 or TRBV12-4 with TRBJ2-3; no clear D. Trimming removed 5 bases from V and 2 bases from J, with 11 bases in between. The CDR3 has 14 residues. DNA for the CDR3: TGTGCCAGCAGTCAAGGTTGGAACACAGATACGCAGTATTTT. Amino acids: CASSQGWNTDTQYF.

This clonotype turned up a few times. The gene calls are TRBV3-1 and TRBJ2-2; D remains unclear. Trimming took 6 bases from V and 4 from J, leaving 9 bases between them. This CDR3 spans 13 amino acids. Germline V gene data show CDR1 as LGHDT and CDR2 as YNNKEL (reference sequence). The CDR3 nucleotides read TGTGCCAGCAGTCTTCTCATCACCGGGGAGCTGTTTTTT. Translation gives CASSLLITGELFF.

There are a few counts of this clonotype. The J gene is TRBJ1-6, the V gene TRBV6-6; D remains ambiguous. The germline CDR1 and CDR2 sequences are MNHNY and SVGAGI (reference sequence). Trimming shortened V by 8 bases and J by 4 bases, and 12 bases separated the two germline ends. CDR3 length: 14 amino acids. The CDR3 nucleotides are TGTGCCAGCTCGCCGATCCCTTATAATTCACCCCTCCACTTT. Protein sequence: CASSPIPYNSPLHF.

This chain connects TRBV12-3 or TRBV12-4 to TRBJ2-1, with a weak D call TRBD2 (5 bases). The CDR3 runs 13 residues. Trimming took 7 bases from V and 13 from J, leaving 20 bases between them. The DNA of the CDR3 is TGTGCCAGCAACCCTTCCGAGGGCCTCACCCAGTTCTTC. Its translation is CASNPSEGLTQFF.

This chain joins TRBV27 and TRBJ2-7; 7 bases map to TRBD2. This CDR3 spans 18 amino acids. Germline CDR1 reads MNHEY; CDR2 reads SMNVEV (reference sequence). V shed 6 bases and J 3 bases; nucleotides not matched to a gene: 20. The chain's CDR3 is CASSSILKPGRDYYEQYF. The CDR3 bases are TGTGCCAGCAGCTCCATCCTGAAACCGGGGAGGGATTACTACGAGCAGTACTTC.

This clonotype has only a few counts. The rearrangement joins TRBV29-1 to TRBJ2-1; no reliable D call. The germline V gene has CDR1 SQVTM and CDR2 ANQGSEA. This CDR3 region has 13 residues. V was cut by 4 bases and J by 0 bases, with 7 bases left in between. CDR3 sequence reads: CSVVESSYNEQFF. The DNA for the CDR3 is TGCAGCGTTGTCGAAAGCTCCTACAATGAGCAGTTCTTC.

This clonotype was seen a few times. This rearrangement joins TRBV9 to TRBJ1-3; D not resolved. The CDR3 totals 12 residues. Germline CDR1 SGDLS, CDR2 YYNGEE. V was pared by 4 bases and J by 4 bases, with 6 bases between. The CDR3 loop reads CASSPWGNTIYF. The CDR3 DNA reads as TGTGCCAGCAGCCCTTGGGGAAACACCATATATTTT. The full variable domain, with the rest looked up from reference TRBV9 and TRBJ1-3, is DSGVTQTPKHLITATGQRVTLRCSPRSGDLSVYWYQQSLDQGLQFLIQYYNGEERAKGNILERFSAQQFPDLHSELNLSSLELGDSALYFCASSPWGNTIYFGEGSWLTVV.

About this clonotype: A much larger clonotype is one base distant, so this may be a read error. V and J are TRBV29-1 and TRBJ2-7; tentative D call: TRBD2 (5 bases). The CDR3 is made up of 12 amino acids. V was pared by 4 bases and J by 2 bases, with 9 bases between. Germline V gene lookup returns CDR1 SQVTM and CDR2 ANQGSEA. The CDR3 sequence is CSVGRGTYEQYF. The CDR3 DNA sequence: TGCAGCGTTGGGAGAGGGACCTACGAGCAGTACTTC.

The V gene is TRBV15, the J gene TRBJ2-5, with TRBD1 as a possible D gene (5 bases). The CDR3 runs to 15 residues. The germline V gene has CDR1 LNHNV and CDR2 YYDKDF (reference sequence). With 2 bases removed from V and 2 bases from J, the gap between germline ends came to 12 bases. DNA of the CDR3: TGTGCCACCAGCAGATGGACAAAAATACAAGAGACCCAGTACTTC. This codes for CATSRWTKIQETQYF.

This sequence joins TRBV30 and TRBJ1-1; 9 bases match TRBD1. The CDR3 spans 14 residues. J was trimmed by 5 bases and V by 3 bases; bases with no gene match: 7. Germline assignment: CDR1 GTSNPN and CDR2 SVGIG (reference sequence). The CDR3 DNA sequence: TGTGCCTGGAGGACAACAGGGGGCCGTACTGAAGCTTTCTTT. It specifies CAWRTTGGRTEAFF. The full variable domain, with the rest looked up from reference TRBV30 and TRBJ1-1, is SQTIHQWPATLVQPVGSPLSLECTVEGTSNPNLYWYRQAAGRGLQLLFYSVGIGQISSEVPQNLSASRPQDRQFILSSKKLLLSDSGFYLCAWRTTGGRTEAFFGQGTRLTVV.

This clonotype came up a few times. The chain carries TRBV18 and TRBJ2-7; 7 bases map to TRBD1. Germline CDR1 is KGHSH and CDR2 is LQKENI. Trimming at V came to 5 bases and at J to 1 base, leaving 11 bases not matched to a gene. This CDR3 has 16 amino acids. CDR3 DNA: TGTGCCAGCTCAGAATTAAAGGGGGCTTGGTCCTACGAGCAGTACTTC. This encodes CASSELKGAWSYEQYF.

This clonotype appeared a few times. The rearrangement joins TRBV11-2 to TRBJ1-1; D is ambiguous. The CDR3 has 13 residues. The V end lost 4 bases, the J end lost 4 bases, and 10 bases lay between the germline ends. Looked up from germline, CDR1 is SGHAT and CDR2 is FQNNGV. CDR3 coding DNA: TGTGCCAGCAGCTATTCACCGGGCACTGAAGCTTTCTTT. As protein: CASSYSPGTEAFF.

The chain is built from TRBV19 and TRBJ1-5, with D perhaps TRBD1 (5 bases). Per the germline V gene, CDR1 is LNHDA and CDR2 is SQIVND (reference sequence). V was shortened by 3 bases and J by 7 bases, with 13 bases between the two germline ends. The CDR3 totals 14 residues. CDR3 sequence: CASSIRAGPQPQHF. The CDR3 DNA reads TGTGCCAGTAGTATTAGGGCAGGGCCGCAGCCCCAGCATTTT.

The table lists this clonotype with many counts. CDR3 in amino acids: CACPPGDSNTEAFF. For the CDR3, the DNA is TGTGCCTGCCCCCCGGGTGATTCTAACACTGAAGCTTTCTTT. The chain recombines TRBV7-9 with TRBJ1-1; D is unclear. Germline V CDR1 and CDR2: SEHNR, FQNEAQ (reference sequence). Between the trimmed V and J ends, which lost 11 bases and 2 bases, there was a span of 18 bases. This CDR3 is built from 14 residues.